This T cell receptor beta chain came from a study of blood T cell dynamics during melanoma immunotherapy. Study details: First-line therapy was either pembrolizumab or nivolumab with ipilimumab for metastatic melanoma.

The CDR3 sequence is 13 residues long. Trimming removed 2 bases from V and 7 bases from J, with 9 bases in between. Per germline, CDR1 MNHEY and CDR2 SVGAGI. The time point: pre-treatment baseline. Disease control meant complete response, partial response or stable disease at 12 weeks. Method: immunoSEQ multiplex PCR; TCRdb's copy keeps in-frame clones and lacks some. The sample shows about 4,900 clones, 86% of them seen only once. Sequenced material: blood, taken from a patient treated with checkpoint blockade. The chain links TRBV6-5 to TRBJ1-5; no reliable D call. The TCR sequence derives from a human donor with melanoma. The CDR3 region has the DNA TGTGCCAGCAGTTACAGGTTGGACCAGCCCCAGCATTTT. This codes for CASSYRLDQPQHF.